There are a few counts of the clone carrying this T cell receptor (beta chain). Its specificity is not known. TCRdb re-called the RT-PCR reads through MiXCR, storing one row per CDR3 protein. The sample contains 540,000 or so distinct CDR3 sequences, about an eighth of which appear only once. The data originate from a study of response to subunit inactivated influenza vaccine. Germline loops: CDR1 MNHEY, CDR2 SMNVEV (reference sequence). V gave up 3 bases and J gave up 7 bases, with 7 bases separating them. The CDR3 is 13 residues long. The study, taken as a whole, reports: The study's authors posited that every seasonal influenza vaccination enlists few new T cells.

The clonotype was recovered from a man aged 45 to 65 who received an inactivated influenza vaccine. The V gene is TRBV27, the J gene TRBJ1-6; D not certain. This specimen was PBMCs from blood, taken more than 35 days after vaccination. The CDR3 loop is CASSFSGNSPLHF. The CDR3 DNA reads as TGTGCCAGCAGTTTTTCGGGGAATTCACCCCTCCACTTT.